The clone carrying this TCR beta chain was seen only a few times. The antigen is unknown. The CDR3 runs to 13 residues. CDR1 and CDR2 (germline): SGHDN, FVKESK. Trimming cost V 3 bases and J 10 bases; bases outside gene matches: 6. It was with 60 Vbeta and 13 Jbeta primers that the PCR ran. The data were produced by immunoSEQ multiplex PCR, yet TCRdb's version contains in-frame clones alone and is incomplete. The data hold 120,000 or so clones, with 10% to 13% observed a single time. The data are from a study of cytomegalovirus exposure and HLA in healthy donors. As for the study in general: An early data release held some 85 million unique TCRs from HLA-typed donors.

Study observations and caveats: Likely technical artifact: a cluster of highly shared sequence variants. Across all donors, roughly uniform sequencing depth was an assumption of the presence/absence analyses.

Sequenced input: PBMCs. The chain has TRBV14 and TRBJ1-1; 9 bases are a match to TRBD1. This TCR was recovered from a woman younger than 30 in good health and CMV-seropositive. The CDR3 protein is CASSQVYRGRAFF. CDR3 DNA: TGTGCCAGCAGCCAGGTCTACAGGGGGCGAGCTTTCTTT.